The clone carrying this T cell receptor (beta chain) appeared a few times. Its antigen remains unidentified. The sample originates from a study of T cells after yellow fever vaccination. Across the study: The fractions with low cell numbers were processed using SMART-Seq v4 Ultra Low Input.

In making TCR cDNA, 5'RACE template switching added a universal primer site and UMIs to it. TCRdb analysed the 5' RACE reads with MiXCR anew, one entry per CDR3 protein. The repertoire has hundreds of thousands of distinct CDR3 sequences, around 8.1% of them found once; the top ten carry 17%. Study-wide findings and caveats: FACS-sorted repertoires could harbor abundant contaminating bulk-population clonotypes.

From germline, CDR1 is LNHDA and CDR2 SQIVND (reference sequence). There are 18 residues in the CDR3. Trimming took off 3 bases at V and 2 bases at J, with 22 bases between the two ends. The receptor's source is a man aged 18 to 29 who received the YFV17D yellow fever vaccine. V and J are TRBV19 and TRBJ1-2; TRBD1 is a possible D gene (5 bases). The specimen was PBMCs, collected about 49 days after the first yellow fever vaccination. CDR3 bases: TGTGCCAGTAGTATCGAGATCGTAATTACAGGACCGAACTATGGCTACACCTTC. Protein sequence: CASSIEIVITGPNYGYTF.